A single sample is the source of the 5 T cell receptor beta chains below, sequenced in a study of cytomegalovirus exposure and HLA in healthy donors. The PCR made use of 60 Vbeta and 13 Jbeta primers. Sequenced by immunoSEQ multiplex PCR; TCRdb stores in-frame clones only, minus some. This table holds 90,000 to 120,000 clones, less than 85% found once. Material: PBMCs. These receptors all stem from a woman between 40 and 50 years old in good health and CMV-seropositive.

V usage is TRBV7-9 and J usage is TRBJ1-4; D is unclear. Germline V gives CDR1 SEHNR, CDR2 FQNEAQ (reference sequence). This CDR3 comprises 17 residues. Trimming removed 2 bases at V and 0 bases at J, with 13 bases between. The CDR3 DNA is TGTGCCAGCAGCTTATATAGGAGGGCAGCAACTAATGAAAAACTGTTTTTT. This codes for CASSLYRRAATNEKLFF.

V is TRBV4-2 and J is TRBJ2-3, with D perhaps TRBD2 (5 bases). The germline V gene has CDR1 LGHNA and CDR2 YNFKEQ. The V end was cut by 0 bases, the J end by 6 bases, with 13 bases between. CDR3 length: 15 amino acids. The CDR3 nucleotides are TGTGCCAGCAGCCAAGAGAGGGAAGCATATGATACGCAGTATTTT. Amino acids: CASSQEREAYDTQYF.

The V and J genes are TRBV19 and TRBJ2-5, with 9 bases lining up with TRBD2. CDR1 and CDR2 from the germline V gene are LNHDA and SQIVND (reference sequence). Trimming at V came to 5 bases and at J to 3 bases, leaving 7 bases not matched to a gene. The CDR3 length is 15 residues. This CDR3 is CASSLAGGRKETQYF. The DNA of the CDR3 is TGTGCCAGTAGTCTGGCGGGGGGGCGGAAAGAGACCCAGTACTTC.

The V and J genes are TRBV18 and TRBJ1-5, with 7 bases lining up with TRBD1. Per the germline V gene, CDR1 is KGHSH and CDR2 is LQKENI. This CDR3 contains 16 residues. V gave up 3 bases and J gave up 7 bases; unmatched junction bases: 12. Here the CDR3 reads CASSPAAGTVKQPQHF. CDR3 bases: TGTGCCAGCTCACCCGCCGCGGGGACAGTGAAACAGCCCCAGCATTTT.

This rearrangement joins TRBV30 to TRBJ1-3; a weak D match, TRBD1 (6 bases). The CDR3 sequence is 12 residues long. V was trimmed by 8 bases and J by 0 bases, leaving 8 bases between them. CDR1 and CDR2 (germline): GTSNPN, SVGIG (reference sequence). The CDR3 DNA reads TGTGCCGGACAGATCTCTGGAAACACCATATATTTT. It encodes CAGQISGNTIYF.